The 25 T cell receptor beta chains listed next were all sequenced from one sample in a study of a mutant IDH1 vaccine in newly diagnosed glioma. Time point noted: baseline, week 1 (first vaccination visit). The treatment was: pre-vaccination baseline after standard-of-care therapy. Sequencing was performed with immunoSEQ multiplex PCR; in TCRdb, only in-frame clones are kept and a portion is missing. This sample has around 56,000 clones, with 80% to 95% found just once. The sample here was PBMCs, taken from a glioma patient treated with radiotherapy, temozolomide or both. The source is a man in his fifties with glioma.

J is TRBJ1-1 and V is TRBV6-5; D unresolved. This CDR3 has 12 amino acids. Trimming took off 4 bases at V and 7 bases at J, with 10 bases between the two ends. Germline values: CDR1 MNHEY, CDR2 SVGAGI. In DNA, the CDR3 is TGTGCCAGCAGTTCCTCAGTGGGTGAAGCTTTCTTT. This codes for CASSSSVGEAFF.

The chain couples TRBV4-3 to TRBJ2-1, with a tentative D call TRBD2 (6 bases). There are 15 residues in the CDR3. V was pared by 0 bases and J by 9 bases, with 15 bases between. Germline CDR1 and CDR2: LGHNA and YSLEER. CDR3 nucleotide sequence: TGCGCCAGCAGCCAAGAGGGAAGGCTAGCGCTTGAGCAGTTCTTC. Amino acid sequence: CASSQEGRLALEQFF.

Only one count was recorded for this clone. The chain links TRBV7-2 to TRBJ1-6; D remains ambiguous. The V end was cut by 6 bases, the J end by 4 bases, with 10 bases between. CDR3 size: 14 residues. Germline CDR1 reads SGHTA; CDR2 reads FQGNSA. The CDR3 region has the DNA TGTGCCAGCAGGCCGAACATGTATAATTCACCCCTCCACTTT. Protein product: CASRPNMYNSPLHF.

This clone is a singleton in its sample. V usage is TRBV5-4 and J usage is TRBJ1-4, with 7 bases lining up with TRBD1. The CDR3 is 16 residues long. Losses at the gene ends were 1 base for V and 3 bases for J; bases not matched to a gene: 6. Germline CDR1 SGHNT, CDR2 YYREEE (reference sequence). The CDR3 reads CASSLNRGGANEKLFF. CDR3 nucleotides: TGTGCCAGCAGCTTGAACAGGGGTGGTGCTAATGAAAAACTGTTTTTT.

V and J are TRBV19 and TRBJ1-1; tentatively, D is TRBD1 (5 bases). Looked up from germline, CDR1 is LNHDA and CDR2 is SQIVND (reference sequence). The CDR3 has 11 residues. Trimming took off 7 bases at V and 9 bases at J, with 12 bases between the two ends. CDR3 bases: TGTGCCAGTACCCTGGGGCATCAAGCTTTCTTT. The encoded protein is CASTLGHQAFF.

This clone was seen only once. The V and J genes are TRBV7-9 and TRBJ1-1; D not certain. The V gene lost 3 bases and the J gene lost 8 bases, with 4 bases spanning the gap. Looked up from germline, CDR1 is SEHNR and CDR2 is FQNEAQ (reference sequence). The CDR3 is 10 residues long. The CDR3 spells CASSLIEAFF. CDR3 DNA sequence: TGTGCCAGCAGCTTGATCGAAGCTTTCTTT.

The chain is built from TRBV5-1 and TRBJ2-7, with a weak D call TRBD1 (6 bases). V dropped 0 bases and J dropped 4 bases, with 8 bases sitting between them. Germline lookup yields CDR1 SGHRS and CDR2 YFSETQ. This CDR3 contains 13 residues. CDR3 protein: CASSLGTVYEQYF. The CDR3 DNA sequence: TGCGCCAGCAGCTTGGGGACAGTGTACGAGCAGTACTTC.

V and J are TRBV9 and TRBJ1-5; 8 positions agree with TRBD1. J lost 6 bases, V lost 2 bases, and 4 bases had no gene match. Per germline, CDR1 SGDLS and CDR2 YYNGEE. The CDR3 sequence is 14 residues long. CDR3 nucleotides: TGTGCCAGCAGCGTGACAGGGGACGGTCAGCCCCAGCATTTT. Residues: CASSVTGDGQPQHF.

V gene TRBV2 combines with J gene TRBJ1-5; D may be TRBD1 (6 bases). V was trimmed by 5 bases and J by 3 bases, leaving 11 bases between them. CDR3 size: 14 residues. Germline CDR1 reads SNHLY; CDR2 reads FYNNEI. CDR3 in amino acids: CASSRGGDNQPQHF. As DNA, the CDR3 is TGTGCCAGCAGTCGAGGGGGGGACAATCAGCCCCAGCATTTT.

This sequence joins TRBV7-3 and TRBJ2-2, with TRBD2 matching over 10 bases. J was trimmed by 3 bases and V by 9 bases; bases with no gene match: 7. Germline-derived CDR1 and CDR2 are SGHTA and FQGTGA. This CDR3 has 15 amino acids. CDR3 nucleotide sequence: TGTGCCAGTAAGCGGGGGGGCCTCGACACCGGGGAGCTGTTTTTT. Its protein product is CASKRGGLDTGELFF.

The chain employs TRBV5-1 and TRBJ1-1, with TRBD1 as a possible D gene (5 bases). Germline V gene data show CDR1 as SGHRS and CDR2 as YFSETQ. This CDR3 contains 16 residues. With 3 bases removed from V and 4 bases from J, the gap between germline ends came to 19 bases. DNA of the CDR3: TGCGCCAGCAGCTGGACGGGGGTGGGTTTCGTCACTGAAGCTTTCTTT. Amino acid sequence: CASSWTGVGFVTEAFF.

The chain employs TRBV5-1 and TRBJ2-7, with TRBD2 matching over 11 bases. There are 16 residues in the CDR3. Germline lookup yields CDR1 SGHRS and CDR2 YFSETQ. The V segment lost 4 bases and the J segment 7 bases; nucleotides outside the gene matches: 13. The CDR3 sequence is CASSLLAGGLAKEQYF. DNA for the CDR3: TGCGCCAGCAGCCTGCTAGCGGGAGGCCTTGCTAAGGAGCAGTACTTC.

This clone was seen a single time. The V call is TRBV25-1, the J call TRBJ1-4; D is unresolved. This CDR3 comprises 16 residues. V lost 4 bases to trimming and J lost 0 bases, with 12 bases between them. From germline, CDR1 is MGHDK and CDR2 SYGVNS. CDR3 sequence (DNA): TGTGCCAGCAGTGGGGCGCGAGACGCAACTAATGAAAAACTGTTTTTT. It translates to CASSGARDATNEKLFF. The full variable domain, completed using reference TRBV25-1 and TRBJ1-4, is EADIYQTPRYLVIGTGKKITLECSQTMGHDKMYWYQQDPGMELHLIHYSYGVNSTEKGDLSSESTVSRIRTEHFPLTLESARPSHTSQYLCASSGARDATNEKLFFGSGTQLSVL.

This clone appeared once. The V and J genes are TRBV5-6 and TRBJ1-2, with 7 nucleotides matching TRBD1. The V gene's germline CDR1 is SGHDT and CDR2 YYEEEE. The CDR3 loop spans 14 amino acids. V shed 1 base, J shed 4 bases, and the junction held 4 bases outside the gene matches. The CDR3 DNA follows: TGTGCCAGCAGCTTGCGACAGGGAAGCTATGGCTACACCTTC. Translated, it gives CASSLRQGSYGYTF.

The gene calls are TRBV9 and TRBJ2-7, with TRBD1 matching 7 bases. V shed 3 bases, J shed 4 bases, and the junction held 19 bases outside the gene matches. The CDR3 length is 18 residues. Per the germline V gene, CDR1 is SGDLS and CDR2 is YYNGEE. The CDR3 reads CASSAVNLKQGKEYEQYF. CDR3 DNA: TGTGCCAGCAGCGCGGTCAATTTAAAACAGGGGAAGGAGTACGAGCAGTACTTC. Looking up the rest from reference TRBV9 and TRBJ2-7 gives the full variable domain: DSGVTQTPKHLITATGQRVTLRCSPRSGDLSVYWYQQSLDQGLQFLIQYYNGEERAKGNILERFSAQQFPDLHSELNLSSLELGDSALYFCASSAVNLKQGKEYEQYFGPGTRLTVT.

DNA for the CDR3: TGTGCCAGCAGCCAACAGGGGATGCCCTACAATGAGCAGTTCTTC. It specifies CASSQQGMPYNEQFF. J is TRBJ2-1 and V is TRBV28; 7 nucleotides match TRBD1. The CDR3 extends over 15 amino acids. With V trimmed by 6 bases and J by 2 bases, 7 bases remained unmatched. Germline V lookup: CDR1 MDHEN, CDR2 SYDVKM.

There are a few counts of this clone. This CDR3 reads CASSEFPGHYEQYF. CDR3 bases: TGTGCCAGCAGTGAATTCCCCGGACACTACGAGCAGTACTTC. V usage is TRBV25-1 and J usage is TRBJ2-7; D might be TRBD1 (5 bases). V was trimmed by 1 base and J by 3 bases, leaving 10 bases between them. The length of the CDR3 is 14 residues. Germline loops: CDR1 MGHDK, CDR2 SYGVNS.

The rearrangement joins TRBV4-2 to TRBJ1-1; 8 bases fit TRBD1. V was pared by 1 base and J by 7 bases, with 11 bases of the junction left unmatched. The CDR3 has 16 amino acids. Per the germline V gene, CDR1 is LGHNA and CDR2 is YNFKEQ. CDR3 protein: CASSQVGQGKWGEAFF. DNA for the CDR3: TGTGCCAGCAGCCAAGTAGGACAGGGAAAATGGGGTGAAGCTTTCTTT.

A few counts support this clone. The chain couples TRBV6-6 to TRBJ2-7; the D gene is possibly TRBD1 (6 bases). This CDR3 has 13 residues. V was cut by 0 bases and J by 12 bases, with 15 bases left in between. Germline CDR1 reads MNHNY; CDR2 reads SVGAGI (reference sequence). CDR3 sequence: CASSYSLARGGYF. The DNA for the CDR3 is TGTGCCAGCAGTTACTCGTTAGCCCGAGGGGGGTACTTC.

This sequence joins TRBV7-9 and TRBJ1-5; D is ambiguous. CDR3 size: 15 residues. With 4 bases removed from V and 10 bases from J, the gap between germline ends came to 20 bases. The germline CDR1 and CDR2 sequences are SEHNR and FQNEAQ (reference sequence). The CDR3, as DNA: TGTGCCAGCAGCTCCGGAGGCCCCAGTGCGGATCCCCAGCATTTT. It codes for CASSSGGPSADPQHF.

The CDR3: CSAGDSREQYF. The CDR3 coding sequence is TGCAGTGCTGGGGACTCCCGGGAGCAGTACTTC. The rearrangement uses TRBV20-1 and TRBJ2-7; tentative D call: TRBD2 (6 bases). From germline, CDR1 is DFQATT and CDR2 SNEGSKA (reference sequence). This CDR3 has 11 residues. The V and J ends lost 5 bases and 7 bases respectively, with 12 bases between them.

The chain has TRBV6-5 and TRBJ2-5; 9 nucleotides align to TRBD1. The DNA matches TRBJ2-7 better at its end, which makes the J call doubtful. The CDR3 totals 14 residues. Per germline, CDR1 MNHEY and CDR2 SVGAGI. DNA of the CDR3: TGTGCCAGCAGTTACCGGGACAGGGCCTACGAGCAGTACTTC. Protein sequence: CASSYRDRAYEQYF.

This chain joins TRBV27 and TRBJ2-7; D is undetermined. The germline V gene has CDR1 MNHEY and CDR2 SMNVEV (reference sequence). V lost 0 bases, J lost 6 bases, and 9 bases lay in between. CDR3 length: 13 residues. The CDR3 nucleotides read TGTGCCAGCAGTTTATCGCCAGTGGGCGAGCAGTACTTC. Protein: CASSLSPVGEQYF.

J is TRBJ2-7 and V is TRBV5-1; weak D call: TRBD2 (5 bases). Trimming left V 4 bases short and J 4 bases short, with 12 bases between. The germline V gene has CDR1 SGHRS and CDR2 YFSETQ. This CDR3 comprises 13 residues. This CDR3 is CASSTRADYEQYF. The CDR3 DNA is TGCGCCAGCAGCACGAGGGCAGATTACGAGCAGTACTTC.

The chain combines TRBV6-1 with TRBJ2-7; the D gene is possibly TRBD2 (5 bases). The V gene's germline CDR1 is MNHNS and CDR2 SASEGT. The CDR3 has 14 residues. V lost 8 bases and J lost 3, with 17 bases in between. The CDR3 region has the DNA TGTGCCAGCCCTGGAACGGGGTTCGGCTACGAGCAGTACTTC. It encodes CASPGTGFGYEQYF.